This is a list of T cell receptor beta chains from one sample in a study of shared clonotypes between healthy human individuals. The repertoire was sequenced with immunoSEQ multiplex PCR; TCRdb's copy has only in-frame clones and lacks some. The sample contains 450,000 to 500,000 clones, about 78% of which appear only once. The sample taken for sequencing was PBMCs. The receptors were gathered from a woman in her forties in good health. Some clones in this sample may be carry-over from other donors' samples. The CDR3 runs from the conserved cysteine through the conserved F or W. Each record gives: clone size, J gene, V gene, D gene, CDR3 protein, CDR3 DNA. A D gene is named only where the DNA matches it firmly. Expanded clones are given a class, and other clones once, few, many or no size at all.

once	TRBJ2-1	TRBV5-6	.	CASSLNTYNEQFF	TGTGCCAGCAGCTTGAATACCTACAATGAGCAGTTCTTC
.	TRBJ1-1	TRBV30	.	CAWRSGRDTEAFF	TGTGCCTGGAGGAGTGGGCGGGACACTGAAGCTTTCTTT
.	TRBJ1-1	TRBV4-1	TRBD1	CASSLRDRAGTEAFF	TGCGCCAGCAGCCTAAGGGACAGGGCGGGCACTGAAGCTTTCTTT
.	TRBJ2-7	TRBV7-8	TRBD2	CASSLGGRAYEQYF	TGTGCCAGCAGCTTAGGGGGGAGGGCCTACGAGCAGTACTTC
.	TRBJ1-1	TRBV19	TRBD1	CASKSRPGTANTEAFF	TGTGCCAGTAAATCGAGACCCGGGACAGCGAACACTGAAGCTTTCTTT
.	TRBJ1-5	TRBV5-6	.	CASSLGDQPQHF	TGTGCCAGCAGCTTAGGGGATCAGCCCCAGCATTTT
.	TRBJ2-5	TRBV29-1	.	CSVSPQGKETQYF	TGCAGCGTATCACCTCAGGGAAAAGAGACCCAGTACTTC
.	TRBJ2-7	TRBV4-2	.	CASSQPGTAYEQYF	TGTGCCAGCAGCCAACCAGGAACTGCCTACGAGCAGTACTTC
.	TRBJ2-1	TRBV2	.	CASSDDYNEQFF	TGTGCCAGCAGTGATGACTACAATGAGCAGTTCTTC
once	TRBJ2-1	TRBV5-1	.	CASSRFGRGDNEQFF	TGCGCCAGCAGCCGGTTCGGGAGAGGGGACAATGAGCAGTTCTTC
.	TRBJ1-3	TRBV18	.	CASSSQGGSGNTIYF	TGTGCCAGCTCGTCACAGGGTGGATCTGGAAACACCATATATTTT
.	TRBJ2-2	TRBV7-3	TRBD2	CASRPGRDTGELFF	TGTGCCAGCAGACCCGGGAGGGACACCGGGGAGCTGTTTTTT
.	TRBJ2-7	TRBV7-9	TRBD1	CASSKDRAIYEQYF	TGTGCCAGCAGCAAGGACAGGGCGATCTACGAGCAGTACTTC
once	TRBJ2-1	TRBV6-5	TRBD1	CASSYSRDRGDEQFF	TGTGCCAGCAGTTACAGCCGGGACAGGGGTGATGAGCAGTTCTTC
.	TRBJ2-5	TRBV5-1	TRBD2	CASSLVSGGPQETQYF	TGCGCCAGCAGCTTGGTTAGCGGGGGCCCCCAAGAGACCCAGTACTTC
.	TRBJ2-7	TRBV7-8	.	CASSLELVPYEQYF	TGTGCCAGCAGCTTAGAACTAGTGCCATATGAGCAGTACTTC
.	TRBJ2-3	TRBV7-3	TRBD2	CASSSGVAGTDTQYF	TGTGCCAGCAGCTCCGGTGTAGCGGGTACAGATACGCAGTATTTT
once	TRBJ2-7	TRBV29-1	TRBD1	CSAISGTAYEQYF	TGCAGCGCCATATCCGGGACAGCTTACGAGCAGTACTTC
.	TRBJ2-3	TRBV10-3	TRBD2	CAIRGAGDGSDTQYF	TGTGCCATCAGGGGAGCGGGAGATGGCTCAGATACGCAGTATTTT
.	TRBJ2-3	TRBV11-3	.	CASSLGTSQGDTQYF	TGTGCCAGCAGCTTAGGCACTAGCCAGGGAGATACGCAGTATTTT
.	TRBJ2-1	TRBV11-2	.	CASSLAGTYNEQFF	TGTGCCAGCAGCTTAGCGGGCACCTACAATGAGCAGTTCTTC
.	TRBJ2-1	TRBV9	TRBD2	CASSVGGRGTYNEQFF	TGTGCCAGCAGCGTAGGAGGGCGGGGGACGTACAATGAGCAGTTCTTC
many	TRBJ2-7	TRBV18	.	CASSQGSSYEQYF	TGTGCCAGCTCACAGGGGAGCTCCTACGAGCAGTACTTC
.	TRBJ2-4	TRBV27	TRBD2	CASSPPGLAGENIQYF	TGTGCCAGCAGTCCTCCGGGACTAGCGGGGGAAAACATTCAGTACTTC
.	TRBJ1-2	TRBV10-3	.	CAISENRYGYTF	TGTGCCATCAGTGAAAATAGATATGGCTACACCTTC
.	TRBJ1-5	TRBV6-7	.	CASSYSPGGNQPQHF	TGTGCCAGCAGTTACTCCCCGGGAGGCAATCAGCCCCAGCATTTT
.	TRBJ2-1	TRBV11-2	.	CASSLGARGNEQFF	TGTGCCAGCAGCTTAGGGGCTCGGGGAAATGAGCAGTTCTTC
.	TRBJ1-3	TRBV10-3	.	CAIRASDSGNTIYF	TGTGCCATCAGGGCCTCCGACTCTGGAAACACCATATATTTT
.	TRBJ1-1	TRBV7-9	TRBD1	CASSLALQGDTEAFF	TGTGCCAGCAGCTTAGCGCTGCAGGGGGACACTGAAGCTTTCTTT
.	TRBJ2-2	TRBV7-9	.	CASSLDSDTGELFF	TGTGCCAGCAGCTTAGATAGTGACACCGGGGAGCTGTTTTTT
.	TRBJ2-5	TRBV7-9	.	CASSLARDSGETQYF	TGTGCCAGCAGCTTGGCCCGGGACTCCGGGGAGACCCAGTACTTC
.	TRBJ2-7	TRBV27	.	CASWGQSSYEQYF	TGTGCCAGCTGGGGACAAAGCTCCTACGAGCAGTACTTC
.	TRBJ1-1	TRBV7-6	.	CASSFDWGSTEAFF	TGTGCCAGCAGCTTCGACTGGGGGTCCACTGAAGCTTTCTTT
.	TRBJ2-5	TRBV28	.	CASSWGLQETQYF	TGTGCCAGCAGTTGGGGGTTACAAGAGACCCAGTACTTC
.	TRBJ2-1	TRBV27	TRBD2	CASSSTSGRWYEQFF	TGTGCCAGCAGTTCCACTAGCGGGAGATGGTATGAGCAGTTCTTC
.	TRBJ2-3	TRBV7-9	.	CASSPEGGLDTQYF	TGTGCCAGCAGCCCCGAGGGGGGCTTAGATACGCAGTATTTT
.	TRBJ2-1	TRBV9	TRBD2	CASSVVGTTNNEQFF	TGTGCCAGCAGCGTAGTGGGGACTACAAACAATGAGCAGTTCTTC
.	TRBJ1-5	TRBV6-1	.	CASSDLPSNQPQHF	TGTGCCAGCAGTGATTTACCAAGCAATCAGCCCCAGCATTTT
few	TRBJ1-3	TRBV15	.	CATSRDRGFSGNTIYF	TGTGCCACCAGCAGAGATCGTGGCTTCTCTGGAAACACCATATATTTT
.	TRBJ2-1	TRBV7-3	TRBD2	CASSPGLAVGEQFF	TGTGCCAGCAGCCCGGGACTAGCGGTTGGTGAGCAGTTCTTC
.	TRBJ1-1	TRBV6-5	.	CASSPTVTAHSEAFF	TGTGCCAGCAGTCCCACCGTCACCGCCCACTCTGAAGCTTTCTTT
.	TRBJ2-1	TRBV5-4	TRBD2	CASSLGTSGYNEQFF	TGTGCCAGCAGCCTCGGGACTAGCGGCTACAATGAGCAGTTCTTC
many	TRBJ2-1	TRBV7-9	TRBD2	CASSLISGSDEQFF	TGTGCCAGCAGCTTAATCAGCGGGAGCGATGAGCAGTTCTTC
.	TRBJ2-1	TRBV4-3	TRBD2	CASSQVTTGTSGYDEQFF	TGCGCCAGCAGCCAAGTCACCACCGGGACTAGCGGCTACGATGAGCAGTTCTTC
.	TRBJ2-7	TRBV23-1	.	CASSQSGGAKSSYEQYF	TGCGCCAGCAGTCAATCGGGGGGGGCGAAGAGCTCCTACGAGCAGTACTTC
.	TRBJ2-2	TRBV5-4	TRBD1	CASSAGGQNTGELFF	TGTGCCAGCAGCGCAGGGGGCCAGAACACCGGGGAGCTGTTTTTT
few	TRBJ2-5	TRBV7-8	TRBD1	CASSAGQGARETQYF	TGTGCCAGCAGCGCCGGACAGGGGGCTAGGGAGACCCAGTACTTC
.	TRBJ2-2	TRBV5-1	TRBD2	CASSRSGTSGRRSGELFF	TGCGCCAGCAGCAGGTCGGGGACTAGCGGGAGACGGTCCGGGGAGCTGTTTTTT
few	TRBJ2-5	TRBV2	TRBD1	CASSEDAGTEQTQYF	TGTGCCAGCAGTGAAGATGCTGGGACAGAGCAGACCCAGTACTTC
.	TRBJ1-4	TRBV6-5	TRBD1	CASRVLTGVGEKLFF	TGTGCCAGCAGGGTTCTGACAGGGGTTGGGGAAAAACTGTTTTTT
.	TRBJ2-5	TRBV7-5	.	CVRSSNLYGLGETQYF	TGTGTCAGAAGTTCGAATCTTTACGGGTTGGGGGAGACCCAGTACTTC
.	TRBJ2-5	TRBV5-4	.	CASSVGETQYF	TGTGCCAGCAGCGTAGGGGAGACCCAGTACTTC
.	TRBJ2-5	TRBV28	TRBD2	CASSPPGLAGAETQYF	TGTGCCAGCAGTCCGCCGGGACTAGCGGGAGCGGAGACCCAGTACTTC
.	TRBJ2-7	TRBV30	TRBD1	CAWSRDREYEQYF	TGTGCCTGGAGCCGGGACAGGGAATACGAGCAGTACTTC
many	TRBJ2-5	TRBV19	TRBD2	CASGRTSGQETQYF	TGTGCCAGCGGGAGGACTAGCGGGCAAGAGACCCAGTACTTC